One sample yielded the 26 T cell receptor beta chains listed below, sequenced in a study of cytomegalovirus exposure and HLA in healthy donors. PCR amplification relied on 60 Vbeta primers (plus 13 Jbeta primers). Here immunoSEQ multiplex PCR was the method, and the copy in TCRdb shows in-frame clones only, minus some. The sample yields some 150,000 clones, 78% seen once. Input material: PBMCs. The receptor source for this set is a male donor in good health and CMV-seronegative.

The rearrangement uses TRBV19 and TRBJ2-7; 13 nucleotides line up with TRBD2. This CDR3 spans 15 amino acids. V shed 4 bases, J shed 2 bases, and the junction held 2 bases outside the gene matches. From germline, CDR1 is LNHDA and CDR2 SQIVND (reference sequence). CDR3 sequence: CASSRGLAGTYEQYF. The CDR3 coding sequence is TGTGCCAGTAGTAGGGGACTAGCGGGAACCTACGAGCAGTACTTC. Looking up the rest from reference TRBV19 and TRBJ2-7 gives the full variable domain: DGGITQSPKYLFRKEGQNVTLSCEQNLNHDAMYWYRQDPGQGLRLIYYSQIVNDFQKGDIAEGYSVSREKKESFPLTVTSAQKNPTAFYLCASSRGLAGTYEQYFGPGTRLTVT.

The V call is TRBV7-2, the J call TRBJ2-1, with 7 positions matching TRBD2. The germline gives CDR1 SGHTA, CDR2 FQGNSA. The CDR3 loop spans 15 amino acids. J lost 2 bases, V lost 1 base, and 2 bases had no gene match. In DNA form, the CDR3 reads TGTGCCAGCAGCTTAGTGGCGGGGGCCTACAATGAGCAGTTCTTC. Its translation is CASSLVAGAYNEQFF.

This clone was seen a handful of times. The gene calls are TRBV11-2 and TRBJ2-5; the D is unclear. With 1 base removed from V and 1 base from J, the gap between germline ends came to 10 bases. The germline CDR1 and CDR2 sequences are SGHAT and FQNNGV. The CDR3 sequence is 15 residues long. The CDR3 coding sequence is TGTGCCAGCAGCTTAGGCGCAGGTACCCAAGAGACCCAGTACTTC. Residues: CASSLGAGTQETQYF.

The V gene is TRBV10-3, the J gene TRBJ2-1, with TRBD2 matching over 8 bases. J was trimmed by 12 bases and V by 2 bases; bases with no gene match: 3. Germline CDR1 is ENHRY and CDR2 is SYGVKD. This CDR3 spans 12 amino acids. CDR3 nucleotides: TGTGCCATCAGTGAGAGGACTAGCAGGCAGTTCTTC. Translated, it gives CAISERTSRQFF.

This sequence joins TRBV28 and TRBJ2-2; D uncertain. Between the trimmed V and J ends, which lost 5 bases and 4 bases, there was a span of 5 bases. This CDR3 contains 12 residues. The germline gives CDR1 MDHEN, CDR2 SYDVKM. CDR3 DNA: TGTGCCAGCAGTCCTAGCACCGGGGAGCTGTTTTTT. Residues: CASSPSTGELFF.

This clone was observed a handful of times. This rearrangement joins TRBV6-5 to TRBJ1-4; no firm D call. This CDR3 comprises 14 residues. Trimming removed 6 bases from V and 8 bases from J, with 16 bases in between. Germline V gene data show CDR1 as MNHEY and CDR2 as SVGAGI. In DNA, the CDR3 is TGTGCCAGCAGCATCGGGGATTTCCGAGAAAAACTGTTTTTT. The encoded protein is CASSIGDFREKLFF.

This chain links TRBV11-2 with TRBJ1-2; TRBD1 is a possible D gene (6 bases). CDR3 size: 13 residues. V gave up 5 bases and J gave up 4 bases, with 11 bases separating them. Germline CDR1 reads SGHAT; CDR2 reads FQNNGV. The CDR3 reads CASSPQGTYGYTF. The CDR3 coding sequence is TGTGCCAGCAGCCCCCAGGGGACCTATGGCTACACCTTC.

The rearrangement uses TRBV4-1 and TRBJ2-7; 9 bases are a match to TRBD1. Germline V gene data show CDR1 as MGHRA and CDR2 as YSYEKL. The ends lost 5 bases at V and 2 bases at J; junction bases unmatched: 4. CDR3 length: 14 amino acids. The CDR3 DNA follows: TGCGCCAGCAGCATACGGACAGGGGCCTACGAGCAGTACTTC. This codes for CASSIRTGAYEQYF.

The CDR3 protein is CASSPRTGYGYTF. CDR3 DNA: TGTGCCAGCAGTCCCCGGACAGGGTACGGCTACACCTTC. This rearrangement joins TRBV6-5 to TRBJ1-2; the match to TRBD1 covers 8 bases. CDR3 length: 13 residues. Germline V gene lookup returns CDR1 MNHEY and CDR2 SVGAGI. V shed 5 bases and J 8 bases; nucleotides not matched to a gene: 7.

The chain employs TRBV5-4 and TRBJ2-2; TRBD2 agrees at 8 bases. Trimming took 0 bases from V and 4 from J; bases not matched to a gene: 2. The CDR3 is made up of 15 amino acids. CDR1 is SGHNT and CDR2 is YYREEE in the germline V gene (reference sequence). CDR3 in amino acids: CASSLDGGGTGELFF. CDR3 coding DNA: TGTGCCAGCAGCTTGGACGGGGGGGGCACCGGGGAGCTGTTTTTT.

This clone was detected a few times. The chain uses TRBV4-3 and TRBJ2-1; 10 nucleotides align to TRBD2. V was pared by 4 bases and J by 7 bases, with 10 bases of the junction left unmatched. The germline CDR1 and CDR2 sequences are LGHNA and YSLEER. CDR3 length: 16 amino acids. The chain's CDR3 is CASSRVAGGTYNEQFF. As DNA, the CDR3 is TGCGCCAGCAGCCGAGTAGCGGGGGGCACGTATAATGAGCAGTTCTTC.

V gene TRBV5-6 combines with J gene TRBJ1-3; D is possibly TRBD1 (5 bases). The V and J ends lost 4 bases and 0 bases respectively, with 11 bases between them. Germline loops: CDR1 SGHDT, CDR2 YYEEEE. CDR3 length: 15 amino acids. The CDR3 sequence is CASSRTGGSGNTIYF. The DNA for the CDR3 is TGTGCCAGCAGCCGAACAGGCGGCTCTGGAAACACCATATATTTT.

The chain has TRBV6-5 and TRBJ2-2; 11 bases line up with TRBD1. The germline gives CDR1 MNHEY, CDR2 SVGAGI. The CDR3 totals 16 residues. V shed 4 bases and J 7 bases; nucleotides not matched to a gene: 8. DNA for the CDR3: TGTGCCAGCAGTTCCCCCCGGGACAGGGGGGACGGGGAGCTGTTTTTT. Protein sequence: CASSSPRDRGDGELFF.

The chain recombines TRBV27 with TRBJ2-1; 8 nucleotides align to TRBD2. Germline values: CDR1 MNHEY, CDR2 SMNVEV (reference sequence). The CDR3 covers 14 residues. J lost 4 bases, V lost 7 bases, and 6 bases had no gene match. The CDR3 coding sequence is TGTGCCAGCAATAGACTAGCGAATTACAATGAGCAGTTCTTC. Its translation: CASNRLANYNEQFF.

In its sample, this clone was seen once. This sample includes further DNA sequences coding for the same CDR3. The J gene is TRBJ1-4, the V gene TRBV18; TRBD1 aligns across 7 bases. The CDR3 loop spans 13 amino acids. Unmatched junction bases numbered 0, after V lost 2 bases and J lost 6 bases. CDR1 and CDR2 from the germline V gene are KGHSH and LQKENI. The CDR3 bases are TGTGCCAGCTCACCAGGGACAGATGAAAAACTGTTTTTT. Encoded protein: CASSPGTDEKLFF.

The chain carries TRBV5-4 and TRBJ1-1, with a weak D call TRBD1 (6 bases). The CDR3 has 15 residues. Trimming left V 4 bases short and J 1 base short, with 14 bases between. Germline V gives CDR1 SGHNT, CDR2 YYREEE (reference sequence). Here the CDR3 reads CASSLGLGGNTEAFF. DNA of the CDR3: TGTGCCAGCAGCCTGGGGCTAGGGGGGAACACTGAAGCTTTCTTT.

J is TRBJ2-7 and V is TRBV5-1, with TRBD1 matching 9 bases. Germline CDR1 and CDR2: SGHRS and YFSETQ. V was pared by 4 bases and J by 2 bases, with 4 bases of the junction left unmatched. CDR3 size: 14 residues. CDR3: CASSAGQGPYEQYF. The CDR3 coding sequence is TGCGCCAGCAGCGCGGGACAGGGACCCTACGAGCAGTACTTC.

The rearrangement links TRBV6-4 to TRBJ2-7, with 8 bases aligning to TRBD1. The junction had 12 bases not matched to a gene; V was cut back by 4 bases and J by 7 bases. The CDR3 contains 15 residues. The germline gives CDR1 MRHNA, CDR2 SNTAGT. As DNA, the CDR3 is TGTGCCAGCAGTGGAGCAGAGAACAGGGGGGAGGAGCAGTACTTC. It translates to CASSGAENRGEEQYF.

The rearrangement uses TRBV19 and TRBJ1-5; 7 nucleotides match TRBD1. The germline CDR1 and CDR2 sequences are LNHDA and SQIVND (reference sequence). There are 15 residues in the CDR3. Trimming removed 5 bases from V and 3 bases from J; junction bases left unmatched: 7. The CDR3 DNA follows: TGTGCCAGTAGTGCAACGGGACAGCCCAATCAGCCCCAGCATTTT. Protein sequence: CASSATGQPNQPQHF.

The count of this clone is one. V is TRBV9 and J is TRBJ2-7; the match to TRBD2 covers 11 bases. CDR1 and CDR2 from the germline V gene are SGDLS and YYNGEE. The CDR3 extends over 16 amino acids. V trimming: 2 bases; J trimming: 0 bases; junction bases outside the gene matches: 4. As DNA, the CDR3 is TGTGCCAGCAGCGTCGGGACTAGCGGTTTCTCCTACGAGCAGTACTTC. Its protein is CASSVGTSGFSYEQYF.

This rearrangement joins TRBV6-4 to TRBJ2-1; 11 bases match TRBD2. CDR1 is MRHNA, CDR2 SNTAGT, per germline. The ends lost 0 bases at V and 6 bases at J; junction bases unmatched: 1. The CDR3 extends over 15 amino acids. The CDR3: CASSDSLAGANEQFF. The CDR3 bases are TGTGCCAGCAGTGACTCACTAGCGGGAGCCAATGAGCAGTTCTTC.

V usage is TRBV6-5 and J usage is TRBJ2-2, with no clear D. V was clipped by 6 bases and J by 7 bases, with 9 bases between them. CDR3 size: 12 residues. Germline V gene sequence: CDR1 MNHEY, CDR2 SVGAGI. In nucleotides, the CDR3 is TGTGCCAGCAGAAGATCGGGCGGGGAGCTGTTTTTT. It specifies CASRRSGGELFF.

In the case of this clone: Other DNA sequences in the same sample also yield this CDR3. The V and J genes are TRBV28 and TRBJ2-7; D is possibly TRBD1 (5 bases). CDR1 is MDHEN, CDR2 SYDVKM, per germline. CDR3 length: 12 amino acids. V lost 6 bases, J lost 3 bases, and 9 bases lay in between. CDR3 DNA sequence: TGTGCCAGCAGCCTTCAGGGCTACGAGCAGTACTTC. Protein product: CASSLQGYEQYF.

V and J are TRBV10-3 and TRBJ2-2, with D perhaps TRBD1 (6 bases). V shed 3 bases and J shed 7 bases, with 15 bases lying between them. This CDR3 has 15 amino acids. CDR1 ENHRY and CDR2 SYGVKD come from the germline V gene. CDR3 region: CAISDYNRAGGELFF. The CDR3 DNA reads TGTGCCATCAGTGACTACAACAGGGCGGGCGGGGAGCTGTTTTTT.

This clone was detected only a few times. The chain employs TRBV15 and TRBJ1-4; D not resolved. CDR3 length equals 13 residues. The germline CDR1 and CDR2 sequences are LNHNV and YYDKDF (reference sequence). The V gene lost 10 bases and the J gene lost 4 bases, with 13 bases spanning the gap. The DNA of the CDR3 is TGTGCCAGCGGTCCTTTCGTTAATGAAAAACTGTTTTTT. Translating gives CASGPFVNEKLFF.

For the CDR3, the DNA is TGTGCCAGCAGTTCCCCGATGGGGGGGGACAAAAACATTCAGTACTTC. As protein: CASSSPMGGDKNIQYF. The gene calls are TRBV28 and TRBJ2-4; 7 bases are a match to TRBD2. The length of the CDR3 is 16 residues. Germline V gives CDR1 MDHEN, CDR2 SYDVKM. Unmatched junction bases numbered 9, after V lost 4 bases and J lost 3 bases.